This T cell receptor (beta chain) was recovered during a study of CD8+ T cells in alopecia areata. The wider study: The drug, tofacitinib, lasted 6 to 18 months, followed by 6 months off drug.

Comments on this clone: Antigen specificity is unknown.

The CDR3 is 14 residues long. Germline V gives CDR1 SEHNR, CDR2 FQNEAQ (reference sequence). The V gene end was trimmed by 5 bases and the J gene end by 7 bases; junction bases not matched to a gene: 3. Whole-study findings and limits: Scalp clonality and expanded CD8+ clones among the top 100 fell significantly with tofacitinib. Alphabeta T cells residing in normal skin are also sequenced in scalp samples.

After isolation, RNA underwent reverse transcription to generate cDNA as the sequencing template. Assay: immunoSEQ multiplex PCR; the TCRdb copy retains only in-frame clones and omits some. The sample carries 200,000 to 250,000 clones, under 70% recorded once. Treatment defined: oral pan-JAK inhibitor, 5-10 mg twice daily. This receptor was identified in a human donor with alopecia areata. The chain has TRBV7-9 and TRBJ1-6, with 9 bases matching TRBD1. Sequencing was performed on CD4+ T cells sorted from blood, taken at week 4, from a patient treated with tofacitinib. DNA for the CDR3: TGTGCCAGCAGCCAACAGGGGGCGAATTCACCCCTCCACTTT. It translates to CASSQQGANSPLHF.